This T cell receptor (beta chain) was recorded in a study of shared clonotypes between healthy human individuals. Points from the study as a whole: Only a few donors were included, so the genetic and exposure-history diversity represented was limited.

Notes on this clone: The antigen remains undetermined.

Deep was the level at which the assay was run. PCR replicates from unsorted PBMC used roughly 310 ng DNA, and this amount was 25,000 to 35,000 T cell genomes. The assay was immunoSEQ multiplex PCR, and TCRdb's table has in-frame clones only and misses some. The repertoire holds approximately 500,000 clones, with approximately 79% as singletons. There are 13 residues in the CDR3. Deletions cut 7 bases from V and 0 bases from J, with 7 bases between. The germline V gene has CDR1 SEHNR and CDR2 FQNEAQ (reference sequence). This sequence joins TRBV7-9 and TRBJ2-4; D is perhaps TRBD2 (6 bases). Material: PBMCs. This clonotype originated in a woman between 40 and 55 years old in good health. Some clones in this sample may be carry-over from other donors' samples. This CDR3 is CASMEGAKNIQYF. For the CDR3, the DNA is TGTGCCAGCATGGAGGGAGCCAAAAACATTCAGTACTTC.